The 5 T cell receptor beta chains below come from one sample, sequenced in a study of Ad26.COV2.S vaccination and SARS-CoV-2 variants. Treatment given: 15 to 20 received Ad26.COV2.S at low or high dose, single or two shots; about 5 received placebo; per-sample allocation not given. Vaccine and placebo recipients were sampled on day 63 after the first injection. Data came from immunoSEQ multiplex PCR; TCRdb stores just in-frame clones and leaves some out. The table shows hundreds of thousands of clones, with about nine tenths occurring only once. The sample consisted of peripheral blood, taken in a trial of Ad26.COV2.S vaccine versus placebo. These receptors all come from a person aged 18-60 years who received the Ad26.COV2.S COVID-19 vaccine or a placebo.

This chain links TRBV19 with TRBJ1-1, with a weak D call TRBD1 (6 bases). There are 15 residues in the CDR3. The germline V gene encodes CDR1 LNHDA and CDR2 SQIVND (reference sequence). Trimming removed 1 base from V and 3 bases from J, with 12 bases in between. The chain's CDR3 is CASSIADTGYTEAFF. CDR3 sequence (DNA): TGTGCCAGTAGTATAGCCGATACAGGGTACACTGAAGCTTTCTTT.

Only a few counts were recorded for this clone. This chain connects TRBV12-3 or TRBV12-4 to TRBJ2-5; D gene ambiguous. V gave up 3 bases and J gave up 5 bases, with 4 bases separating them. The CDR3 runs to 11 residues. CDR3 DNA: TGTGCCAGCAGTTTCTCGGAGACCCAGTACTTC. This sequence encodes CASSFSETQYF.

J is TRBJ1-1 and V is TRBV4-3, with a weak D call TRBD1 (5 bases). CDR3 length: 15 amino acids. Trimming stripped 1 base from V and 2 bases from J, with 11 bases between. Germline V gene lookup returns CDR1 LGHNA and CDR2 YSLEER. Here the CDR3 reads CASSQGGSYNTEAFF. The CDR3, as DNA: TGCGCCAGCAGCCAAGGGGGCTCCTACAACACTGAAGCTTTCTTT.

Many counts were recorded for this clone. The rearrangement uses TRBV3-1 (or the pseudogene TRBV3-2) and TRBJ2-5; 11 bases are a match to TRBD2. After removal of 4 bases from V and 4 bases from J, the junction contained 5 bases not matched to a gene. CDR1 is LGHDT, CDR2 YNNKEL, per germline (reference sequence). The CDR3 consists of 15 residues. This CDR3 is CASSPFTSGGETQYF. CDR3 DNA sequence: TGTGCCAGCAGCCCCTTTACTAGCGGGGGAGAGACCCAGTACTTC.

This chain uses TRBV7-9 with TRBJ2-7; the match to TRBD1 covers 7 bases. Trimming took 5 bases from V and 6 from J; bases not matched to a gene: 10. From germline, CDR1 is SEHNR and CDR2 FQNEAQ (reference sequence). The CDR3 is made up of 14 amino acids. The DNA for the CDR3 is TGTGCCAGCAGCCCCCCTAGACAGGGAGCCGAGCAGTACTTC. It is translated as CASSPPRQGAEQYF.